The entry below gives a single T cell receptor (beta chain) sequence along with its context. This entry is derived from a study of blood T cell repertoires in COVID-19. Seattle's enrolled individuals joined amid active infection and were then monitored longitudinally. Original processing notes: Estimation of nucleated cell counts was performed using reference gene primer amplification. Sequenced by immunoSEQ multiplex PCR; TCRdb stores in-frame clones only, minus some. V and J calls and clone size are those listed in that table; D and trimming were worked out from the DNA. The table has about 370,000 clones, about 90% seen once. This CDR3 spans 16 amino acids. Germline CDR1 is SQVTM and CDR2 is ANQGSEA. V lost 4 bases and J lost 3; bases outside the gene matches: 10.

Sequenced sample: peripheral blood. The clonotype comes from a woman between 25 and 40 years old with COVID-19, enrolled during active disease. The gene calls are TRBV29-1 and TRBJ2-1; the match to TRBD2 covers 9 bases. CDR3 coding DNA: TGCAGCGTTGTTGGCGGGGGGGGACAGAGCTACAATGAGCAGTTCTTC. Encoded protein: CSVVGGGGQSYNEQFF.